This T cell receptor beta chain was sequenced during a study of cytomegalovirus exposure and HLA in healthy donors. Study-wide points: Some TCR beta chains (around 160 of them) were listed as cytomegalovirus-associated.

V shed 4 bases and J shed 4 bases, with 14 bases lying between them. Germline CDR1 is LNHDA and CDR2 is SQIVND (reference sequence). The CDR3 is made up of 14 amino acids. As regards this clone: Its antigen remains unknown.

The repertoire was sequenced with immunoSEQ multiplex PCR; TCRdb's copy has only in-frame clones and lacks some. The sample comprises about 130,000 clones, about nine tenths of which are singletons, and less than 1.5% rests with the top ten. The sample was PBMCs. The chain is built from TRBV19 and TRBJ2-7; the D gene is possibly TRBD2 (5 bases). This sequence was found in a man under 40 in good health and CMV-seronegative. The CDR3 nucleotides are TGTGCCAGTAGTAATCGGGAAACCTATTACGAGCAGTACTTC. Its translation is CASSNRETYYEQYF.